This TCR beta chain is drawn from a study of blood T cell repertoires in COVID-19. Produced via immunoSEQ multiplex PCR; TCRdb's table is partial and in-frame only. This table has approximately 280,000 clones, approximately 78% appearing once. Germline CDR1 SEHNR, CDR2 FQNEAQ (reference sequence). The CDR3 extends over 19 amino acids. V trimming: 5 bases; J trimming: 2 bases; junction bases outside the gene matches: 17. Enrolled through a virtual design, the participants were between roughly 18 and 90 years of age and came from fewer than 30 US areas. Up to 2 weeks before entering the study, exposed participants had met a COVID-19 case.

The rearrangement links TRBV7-9 to TRBJ2-2; 7 bases match TRBD1. Sample: PBMCs or T cells enriched from blood (not recorded which). The origin of this receptor is a man in his forties who had been exposed to COVID-19. This chain's CDR3 is CASSPGILRGTVNTGELFF. The CDR3 nucleotides read TGTGCCAGCAGCCCCGGTATCCTGAGAGGGACAGTAAACACCGGGGAGCTGTTTTTT.